This T cell receptor beta chain emerged from a study of shared clonotypes between healthy human individuals. In germline, CDR1 is LNHNV, CDR2 YYDKDF (reference sequence). The CDR3 runs 17 residues. Trimming took off 0 bases at V and 4 bases at J, with 15 bases between the two ends. Everyone who donated was a Caucasian adult who lived in Nashville, Tennessee. The CD4+ fraction was divided into a CD45RA+ naive subset and a CD45RA-negative memory subset. Overall study results and limits: Larger estimated richness was generally recorded for naive subsets relative to memory subsets. Only blood underwent sampling, and tissue repertoires likely differ.

This clone was found many times. Antigen specificity is unknown. Profiled with immunoSEQ multiplex PCR; TCRdb holds only in-frame clones, not every one. The table shows about 960,000 clones, with 60% to 85% occurring only once. The TCR was taken from a man between 18 and 35 years old in good health. J is TRBJ1-4 and V is TRBV15; D gene uncertain. Sequenced: memory CD4+ T cells sorted from blood. Subset noted: CD45RA-negative fraction. The CDR3 DNA is TGTGCCACCAGCAGAGATAGGCCCACCCGGATTAATGAAAAACTGTTTTTT. It encodes CATSRDRPTRINEKLFF. The full variable domain, in which reference TRBV15 and TRBJ1-4 provide the parts outside the CDR3, is DAMVIQNPRYQVTQFGKPVTLSCSQTLNHNVMYWYQQKSSQAPKLLFHYYDKDFNNEADTPDNFQSRRPNTSFCFLDIRSPGLGDTAMYLCATSRDRPTRINEKLFFGSGTQLSVL.